The sample holds a few counts of the clone carrying this T cell receptor (beta chain). Using immunoSEQ multiplex PCR, the repertoire was profiled, and TCRdb retains in-frame clones only, with some absent. Of 70,000 to 90,000 clones in the sample, around 86% were seen once. The data derive from a study of T cell responses to AZD1222 COVID-19 vaccine. The CDR3 spans 11 residues. Germline CDR1 is SNHLY and CDR2 is FYNNEI. V was clipped by 6 bases and J by 9 bases, with 12 bases between them. This TCR was sampled from an adult in good health. The J gene is TRBJ2-7, the V gene TRBV2; D is unresolved. The source was peripheral blood, collected on day 0 of AZD1222 vaccination. CDR3 loop: CASSITLGQYF. The DNA for the CDR3 is TGTGCCAGCAGCATAACCCTGGGGCAGTACTTC. The variable domain in full, with the rest retrieved from reference TRBV2 and TRBJ2-7, is EPEVTQTPSHQVTQMGQEVILRCVPISNHLYFYWYRQILGQKVEFLVSFYNNEISEKSEIFDDQFSVERPDGSNFTLKIRSTKLEDSAMYFCASSITLGQYFGPGTRLTVT.